This TCR beta chain is drawn from a study of regulatory T cells in long-lasting Graves disease. This clonotype showed up just a few times. Libraries of TCR beta came from iRepertoire HTBI primers plus Arm-PCR of CDR3 regions. Using its own MiXCR run on the multiplex PCR reads, TCRdb lists one record per CDR3 protein. The sample lists around 340,000 distinct CDR3 sequences, 20% seen once, with 29% in the top ten. As to time point: persistent/refractory GD, antithyroid drugs over 5 years with positive TRAb. Following extraction of RNA from PBMCs, that RNA was used to make the TCR library. The sequence was collected from a female donor with Graves disease. The material sequenced was peripheral blood mononuclear cells (PBMCs), taken when the disease was refractory, from a patient treated with antithyroid drugs.

The CDR3, as DNA: TGTGCCAGCAGCTACCGGGACGGAGCCTACGAGCAGTACTTC. Protein product: CASSYRDGAYEQYF. The chain couples TRBV6-2 or TRBV6-3 to TRBJ2-7; D may be TRBD1 or TRBD2 (5 bases each). V gave up 6 bases and J gave up 2 bases, with 14 bases separating them. Germline loops: CDR1 MNHEY, CDR2 SVGEGT. The CDR3 sequence is 14 residues long.